The 17 T cell receptor beta chains given below trace back to one sample, sequenced in a study of PD-1 blockade in mismatch repair-deficient tumors. The repertoire was sequenced with immunoSEQ multiplex PCR; TCRdb's copy has only in-frame clones and lacks some. The sample lists some 25,000 clones, about 88% occurring once. Sequenced material: PBMCs, taken before pembrolizumab treatment. These TCRs come from an adult with mismatch repair-deficient cancer.

V usage is TRBV7-8 and J usage is TRBJ1-5, with TRBD1 matching over 7 bases. The germline V gene encodes CDR1 SGHVS and CDR2 FQNEAQ. Germline trimming cut 5 bases from V and 0 bases from J; bases unmatched to any gene: 7. The CDR3 runs to 16 residues. Written as DNA, the CDR3 is TGTGCCAGCAGCAGTCGACAGGGATTTAGCAATCAGCCCCAGCATTTT. Protein sequence: CASSSRQGFSNQPQHF.

This clone was recorded once. The chain is built from TRBV2 and TRBJ2-1; TRBD2 is a possible D gene (6 bases). CDR3 length: 15 amino acids. V was cut by 4 bases and J by 4 bases, with 14 bases left in between. Germline V lookup: CDR1 SNHLY, CDR2 FYNNEI. The CDR3 sequence is CASSALAESYNEQFF. The CDR3, as DNA: TGTGCCAGCAGTGCTTTAGCGGAGAGTTACAATGAGCAGTTCTTC.

The chain combines TRBV7-2 with TRBJ2-5, with TRBD2 matching 9 bases. This CDR3 spans 16 amino acids. The ends lost 1 base at V and 4 bases at J; junction bases unmatched: 7. Germline V gene lookup returns CDR1 SGHTA and CDR2 FQGNSA. The CDR3 sequence: CASSLVASGMGETQYF. In DNA, the CDR3 is TGTGCCAGCAGCTTAGTTGCTAGCGGGATGGGAGAGACCCAGTACTTC. Together with reference TRBV7-2 and TRBJ2-5, the CDR3 gives the full variable domain: GAGVSQSPSNKVTEKGKDVELRCDPISGHTALYWYRQSLGQGLEFLIYFQGNSAPDKSGLPSDRFSAERTGGSVSTLTIQRTQQEDSAVYLCASSLVASGMGETQYFGPGTRLLVL.

The rearrangement uses TRBV11-2 and TRBJ2-7; D perhaps matches TRBD2 (7 bases). The CDR3 consists of 15 residues. V lost 5 bases, J lost 0 bases, and 14 bases lay in between. CDR1 and CDR2 (germline): SGHAT, FQNNGV. The CDR3 bases are TGTGCCAGCAGCCCTGGGGGGGCCATCTCCTACGAGCAGTACTTC. It encodes CASSPGGAISYEQYF.

The chain is built from TRBV7-3 and TRBJ1-2; a possible D gene is TRBD1 (5 bases). With 5 bases removed from V and 6 bases from J, the gap between germline ends came to 16 bases. The CDR3 has 14 residues. Germline CDR1 reads SGHTA; CDR2 reads FQGTGA. The CDR3 DNA is TGTGCCAGCAGCCCTGGAACAGGCGGGGATGGCTACACCTTC. This encodes CASSPGTGGDGYTF.

The chain uses TRBV7-8 and TRBJ1-1, with 9 bases fitting TRBD1. This CDR3 has 14 residues. V was clipped by 7 bases and J by 8 bases; unmatched bases: 11. Germline assignment: CDR1 SGHVS and CDR2 FQNEAQ. The CDR3 loop is CASIQQGAGAEAFF. CDR3 DNA: TGTGCCAGCATCCAACAGGGGGCGGGCGCCGAAGCTTTCTTT.

The J gene is TRBJ1-2, the V gene TRBV28; 10 bases are a match to TRBD1. Trimming cost V 5 bases and J 0 bases; bases outside gene matches: 6. The CDR3 totals 16 residues. Germline loops: CDR1 MDHEN, CDR2 SYDVKM. The CDR3: CASSPNGQGANYGYTF. The CDR3 DNA sequence: TGTGCCAGCAGTCCTAATGGACAGGGGGCTAACTATGGCTACACCTTC.

The J gene is TRBJ1-6, the V gene TRBV5-1; the match to TRBD1 covers 7 bases. V dropped 0 bases and J dropped 7; count of bases not matched to a gene: 7. The CDR3 spans 16 residues. Germline loops: CDR1 SGHRS, CDR2 YFSETQ. The CDR3 nucleotides read TGCGCCAGCAGCTTGGGTCAGGGGGATGACAATTCACCCCTCCACTTT. This codes for CASSLGQGDDNSPLHF.

The CDR3 here is CASSFGASGSGEQYF. CDR3 sequence (DNA): TGTGCCAGCAGCTTTGGGGCTAGCGGGAGTGGCGAGCAGTACTTC. The chain couples TRBV7-9 to TRBJ2-7, with TRBD2 matching over 10 bases. Looked up from germline, CDR1 is SEHNR and CDR2 is FQNEAQ (reference sequence). The J segment lost 6 bases and the V segment lost 3 bases, leaving 8 bases of the junction unmatched. The length of the CDR3 is 15 residues.

This clone was detected a few times. The chain combines TRBV5-1 with TRBJ2-7, with 7 nucleotides matching TRBD2. Germline V gives CDR1 SGHRS, CDR2 YFSETQ. The J segment lost 4 bases and the V segment lost 3 bases, leaving 10 bases of the junction unmatched. The CDR3 is 15 amino acids. The CDR3 DNA reads as TGCGCCAGCAGCTCGGCAGCGGGATTTGGTTACGAGCAGTACTTC. Protein: CASSSAAGFGYEQYF.

The chain has TRBV27 and TRBJ2-7, with TRBD2 identical over 12 bases. The V gene's germline CDR1 is MNHEY and CDR2 SMNVEV (reference sequence). Losses at the gene ends were 5 bases for V and 7 bases for J; bases not matched to a gene: 6. The CDR3 is 14 amino acids. CDR3 sequence reads: CASSTTSGSREQYF. In DNA form, the CDR3 reads TGTGCCAGCAGTACGACTAGCGGGAGTCGGGAGCAGTACTTC.

The rearrangement uses TRBV5-1 and TRBJ2-3; 9 bases are a match to TRBD1. Germline CDR1 and CDR2: SGHRS and YFSETQ. With V trimmed by 2 bases and J by 3 bases, 4 bases remained unmatched. The CDR3 runs to 15 residues. Here the CDR3 reads CASSLQGARTDTQYF. CDR3 nucleotides: TGCGCCAGCAGCTTACAGGGGGCGCGGACAGATACGCAGTATTTT. Based on the CDR3 plus reference TRBV5-1 and TRBJ2-3, the full variable domain is KAGVTQTPRYLIKTRGQQVTLSCSPISGHRSVSWYQQTPGQGLQFLFEYFSETQRNKGNFPGRFSGRQFSNSRSEMNVSTLELGDSALYLCASSLQGARTDTQYFGPGTRLTVL.

In its sample, this clone was seen once. The chain joins TRBV10-3 to TRBJ1-3, with 7 bases that match TRBD1. The V gene end was trimmed by 6 bases and the J gene end by 5 bases; junction bases not matched to a gene: 7. This CDR3 is built from 14 residues. Looked up from germline, CDR1 is ENHRY and CDR2 is SYGVKD. For the CDR3, the DNA is TGTGCCATCAGCTCCGGGACAGCTCGAAACACCATATATTTT. This encodes CAISSGTARNTIYF.

CDR3 sequence reads: CASSLLQGLGQPQHF. The CDR3 DNA reads as TGTGCCAGCAGCTTATTACAGGGGTTGGGTCAGCCCCAGCATTTT. The chain employs TRBV5-5 and TRBJ1-5; 7 bases map to TRBD1. Germline V gives CDR1 SGHKS, CDR2 YYEKEE (reference sequence). J gave up 6 bases and V 2 bases, and 8 bases lay outside the gene matches. The CDR3 loop spans 15 amino acids.

The chain uses TRBV27 and TRBJ2-7; TRBD2 is a possible D gene (5 bases). Germline-derived CDR1 and CDR2 are MNHEY and SMNVEV (reference sequence). The ends were cut back, 5 bases at V and 3 bases at J, with 8 bases in the middle. CDR3 length: 12 amino acids. CDR3 bases: TGTGCCAGCAGTGGCGCGGGCTACGAGCAGTACTTC. Translating it yields CASSGAGYEQYF.

The chain has TRBV9 and TRBJ2-7, with 9 bases lining up with TRBD1. The CDR3 runs 14 residues. The J segment lost 5 bases and the V segment lost 4 bases, leaving 7 bases of the junction unmatched. Germline values: CDR1 SGDLS, CDR2 YYNGEE. The CDR3 region is CASSPSGTGNEQYF. The CDR3 bases are TGTGCCAGCAGCCCTTCGGGGACAGGGAACGAGCAGTACTTC.

J is TRBJ1-3 and V is TRBV11-3, with TRBD1 matching 7 bases. Germline assignment: CDR1 SGHNT and CDR2 YENEEA. The ends lost 1 base at V and 0 bases at J; junction bases unmatched: 3. The length of the CDR3 is 16 residues. The CDR3 DNA reads as TGTGCCAGCAGCTTAGGAGGGGGCGCCTCTGGAAACACCATATATTTT. It encodes CASSLGGGASGNTIYF. The entire variable domain, with the rest obtained from reference TRBV11-3 and TRBJ1-3, is as follows: EAGVVQSPRYKIIEKKQPVAFWCNPISGHNTLYWYLQNLGQGPELLIRYENEEAVDDSQLPKDRFSAERLKGVDSTLKIQPAELGDSAVYLCASSLGGGASGNTIYFGEGSWLTVV.